The subject of this entry is one T cell receptor (beta chain). The antigen remains unidentified. These data are taken from a study of OX40 agonist ivuxolimab in advanced cancers. Whole-study context: All patients had ivuxolimab intravenously every 2 weeks at 0.01 to 10 mg/kg. Three patients got partial responses; one had hepatocellular carcinoma and two had cutaneous melanoma.

General study findings and limits: At 0.1 to 3.0 mg/kg and by week 6, clonal expansion occurred in CD4+ and CD8+ blood T cells.

Measured with immunoSEQ multiplex PCR; TCRdb has only the in-frame clones, and not every one. Seen here are almost 80,000 clones, just under 85% observed once, and the top ten hold just under 25%. Looked up from germline, CDR1 is DFQATT and CDR2 is SNEGSKA (reference sequence). The CDR3 spans 11 residues. With V trimmed by 8 bases and J by 5 bases, 4 bases remained unmatched. The chain uses TRBV20-1 and TRBJ1-2, with 8 bases fitting TRBD1. This receptor was identified in an adult with an advanced solid tumor such as melanoma, head and neck, liver or kidney cancer. The material sequenced was CD4+ or CD8+ T cells sorted from blood, taken in a trial of the OX40 agonist ivuxolimab. The CDR3 region is CSKRTGYGYTF. CDR3 nucleotide sequence: TGCAGTAAGAGGACAGGGTATGGCTACACCTTC.